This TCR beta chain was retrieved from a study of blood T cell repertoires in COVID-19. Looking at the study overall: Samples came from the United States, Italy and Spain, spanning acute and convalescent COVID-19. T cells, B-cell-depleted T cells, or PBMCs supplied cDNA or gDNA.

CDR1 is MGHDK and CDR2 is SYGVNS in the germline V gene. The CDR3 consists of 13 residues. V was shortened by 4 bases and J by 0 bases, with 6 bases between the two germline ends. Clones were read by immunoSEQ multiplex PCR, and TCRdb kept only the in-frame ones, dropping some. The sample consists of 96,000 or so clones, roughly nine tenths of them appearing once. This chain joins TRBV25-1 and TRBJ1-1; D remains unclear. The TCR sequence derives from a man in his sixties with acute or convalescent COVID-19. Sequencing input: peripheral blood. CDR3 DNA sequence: TGTGCCAGCAGTGTTCGGGTGAACACTGAAGCTTTCTTT. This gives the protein CASSVRVNTEAFF.